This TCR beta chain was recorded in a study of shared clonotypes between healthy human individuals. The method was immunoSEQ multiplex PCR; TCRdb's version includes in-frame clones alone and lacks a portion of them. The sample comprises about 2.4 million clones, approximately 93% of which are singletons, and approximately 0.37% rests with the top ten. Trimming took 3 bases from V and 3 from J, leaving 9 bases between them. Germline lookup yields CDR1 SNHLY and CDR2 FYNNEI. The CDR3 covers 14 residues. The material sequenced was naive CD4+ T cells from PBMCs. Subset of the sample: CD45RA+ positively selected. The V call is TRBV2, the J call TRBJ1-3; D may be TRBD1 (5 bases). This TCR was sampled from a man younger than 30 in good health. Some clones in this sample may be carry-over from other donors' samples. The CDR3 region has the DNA TGTGCCAGCAGTGACAGGGCGGGTGGAAACACCATATATTTT. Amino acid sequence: CASSDRAGGNTIYF.